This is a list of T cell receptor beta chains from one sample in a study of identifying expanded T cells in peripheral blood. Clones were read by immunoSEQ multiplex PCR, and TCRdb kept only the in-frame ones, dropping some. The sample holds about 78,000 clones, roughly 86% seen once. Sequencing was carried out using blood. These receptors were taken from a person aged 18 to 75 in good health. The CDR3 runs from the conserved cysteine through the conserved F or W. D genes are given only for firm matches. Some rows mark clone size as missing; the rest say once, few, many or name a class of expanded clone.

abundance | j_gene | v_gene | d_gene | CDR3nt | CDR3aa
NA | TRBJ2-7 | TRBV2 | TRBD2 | TGTGCCAGGGGACTAGCGGGAGGGCCCGAGCAGTACTTC | CARGLAGGPEQYF
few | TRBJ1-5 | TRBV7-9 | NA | TGTGCCAGCAGCCCGGGGTTGGCGGACAATCAGCCCCAGCATTTT | CASSPGLADNQPQHF
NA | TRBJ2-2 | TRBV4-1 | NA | TGCGCCAGCAATCCCACGGGCCAGGACACCGGGGAGCTGTTTTTT | CASNPTGQDTGELFF
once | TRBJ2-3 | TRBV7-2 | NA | TGTGCCAGCAGCTTAGCCACAGCAATTCCGCCGACGACAAGGGACCTTACAGATACGCAGTATTTT | CASSLATAIPPTTRDLTDTQYF
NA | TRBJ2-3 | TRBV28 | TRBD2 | TGTGCCAGCAGTTCCCCGGGACTAGCGAGCCCTGATACGCAGTATTTT | CASSSPGLASPDTQYF
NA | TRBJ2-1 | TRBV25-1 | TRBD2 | TGTGCCAGCAGTATCCCTCTCTCGGGGGGCAATGAGCAGTTCTTC | CASSIPLSGGNEQFF
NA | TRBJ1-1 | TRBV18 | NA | TGTGCCAGCTCCCCCGGGGAGGAAGCTTTCTTT | CASSPGEEAFF
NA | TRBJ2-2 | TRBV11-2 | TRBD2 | TGTGCCAGCAGCTCCACTAGCGGGGGGTCCGAGCTGTTTTTT | CASSSTSGGSELFF
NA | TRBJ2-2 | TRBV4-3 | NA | TGCGCCAGCAGCCAAGACCTAAACACCGGGGAGCTGTTTTTT | CASSQDLNTGELFF
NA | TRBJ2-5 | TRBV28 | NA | TGTGCCAGCAGTCCTACTTGGGAGGAGACCCAGTACTTC | CASSPTWEETQYF
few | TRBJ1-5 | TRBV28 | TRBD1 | TGTGCCAGCAGTTCGACAGGGGGCAATCAGCCCCAGCATTTT | CASSSTGGNQPQHF
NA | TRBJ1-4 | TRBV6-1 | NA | TGTGCCAGCCCGGGGGGGCTTGAAAAACTGTTTTTT | CASPGGLEKLFF
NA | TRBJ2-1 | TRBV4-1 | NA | TGCGCCAGCAGATACTCTCTGGGGTTCCCGTACAATGAGCAGTTCTTC | CASRYSLGFPYNEQFF
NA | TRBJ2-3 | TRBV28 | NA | TGTGCCAGCAGTTTACCCCTAAGGAGCACAGATACGCAGTATTTT | CASSLPLRSTDTQYF
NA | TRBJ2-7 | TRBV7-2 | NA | TGTGCCAGCAGCTTATCGGGGGGCGACGAGCAGTACTTC | CASSLSGGDEQYF
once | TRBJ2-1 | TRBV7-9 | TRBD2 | TGTGCCAGCAGCTTTCCGGGACTAGCGGGAATGGAGCAGTTCTTC | CASSFPGLAGMEQFF
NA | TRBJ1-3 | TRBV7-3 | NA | TGTGCCAGCAGCGTCTCTGGAAACACCATATATTTT | CASSVSGNTIYF
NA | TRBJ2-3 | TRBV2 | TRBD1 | TGTGCCAGCAGTAAGATGGGACAGGGGCAGGAAGATACGCAGTATTTT | CASSKMGQGQEDTQYF
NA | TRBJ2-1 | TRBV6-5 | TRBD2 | TGTGCCAGCAGTTACTTCAGTAGCGGGATGAGTCCGTTCTTC | CASSYFSSGMSPFF
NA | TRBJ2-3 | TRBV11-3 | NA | TGTGCCAGCAGCACTGGGGGGACAGATACGCAGTATTTT | CASSTGGTDTQYF
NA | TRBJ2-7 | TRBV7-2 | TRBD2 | TGTGCCAGCGGACTAGCGGGAGGGTTCTACGAGCAGTACTTC | CASGLAGGFYEQYF
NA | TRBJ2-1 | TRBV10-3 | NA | TGTGCCATCAGTGACTCAAGGGATTACAATGAGCAGTTCTTC | CAISDSRDYNEQFF
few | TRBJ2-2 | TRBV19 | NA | TGTGCCAGTACCTCACCCGGAGGGACCGGGGAGCTGTTTTTT | CASTSPGGTGELFF
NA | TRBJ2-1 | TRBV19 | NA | TGTGCCAGTAGTATCGGGACTTTCGCTACTAATGAGCAGTTCTTC | CASSIGTFATNEQFF
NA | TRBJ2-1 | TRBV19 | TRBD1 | TGTGCCAGTAGTATAGGGGGACAGGGGCAGTACAATGAGCAGTTCTTC | CASSIGGQGQYNEQFF
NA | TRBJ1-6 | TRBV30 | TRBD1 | TGTGCCTGGAGTGCTATACCGGGACAGGGCTCGCCCCTCCACTTT | CAWSAIPGQGSPLHF
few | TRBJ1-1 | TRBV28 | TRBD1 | TGTGCCAGCAGTCGAACAGGGGACAATGCTGAAGCTTTCTTT | CASSRTGDNAEAFF
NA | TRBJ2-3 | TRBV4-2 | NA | TGTGCCAGCAGCCAACAGGGCGCCGGCACAGATACGCAGTATTTT | CASSQQGAGTDTQYF
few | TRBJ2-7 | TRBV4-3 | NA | TGCGCCAGCAGCCAAGAGGGCCAGGGGACCTACGAGCAGTACTTC | CASSQEGQGTYEQYF
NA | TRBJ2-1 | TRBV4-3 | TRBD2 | TGCGCCAGCAGCCGGGGGCTAGCGGGAACAGGGGAGGATGAGCAGTTCTTC | CASSRGLAGTGEDEQFF
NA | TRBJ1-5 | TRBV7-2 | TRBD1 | TGTGCCAGCAGCCCCCGGGACAGAAATCAGCCCCAGCATTTT | CASSPRDRNQPQHF
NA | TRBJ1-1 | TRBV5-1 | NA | TGCGCCAGCAGCTTGGCCGACGGGGGTAACACTGAAGCTTTCTTT | CASSLADGGNTEAFF
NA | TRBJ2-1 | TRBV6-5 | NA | TGTGCCAGCAGCTATCTGGGTGGGAACAATGAGCAGTTCTTC | CASSYLGGNNEQFF
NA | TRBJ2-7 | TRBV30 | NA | TGTGCCTGGAGTCCCAGGAGCGAGCAGTACTTC | CAWSPRSEQYF
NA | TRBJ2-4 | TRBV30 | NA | TGTGCCTGGACCCCGGACTTCCGAGCCAAAAACATTCAGTACTTC | CAWTPDFRAKNIQYF
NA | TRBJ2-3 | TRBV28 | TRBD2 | TGTGCCACCTTTAGCGGGAGTTTTGCAGATACGCAGTATTTT | CATFSGSFADTQYF
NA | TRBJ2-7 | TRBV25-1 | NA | TGTGCCAGCTCCCCCTCGGGGCTATGGAGTCAGCAGTACTTC | CASSPSGLWSQQYF
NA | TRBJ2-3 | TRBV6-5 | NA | TGTGCCAGCAGTAGCACAGATACGCAGTATTTT | CASSSTDTQYF
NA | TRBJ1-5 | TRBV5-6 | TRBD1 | TGTGCCAGCAGCTTGGCCCGGGACAGGGGCCCTGGTCAGCCCCAGCATTTT | CASSLARDRGPGQPQHF
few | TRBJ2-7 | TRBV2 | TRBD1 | TGTGCCAGCAGACAGGGGTTCGCGGGCGAGCAGTACTTC | CASRQGFAGEQYF
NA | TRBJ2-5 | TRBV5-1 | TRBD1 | TGCGCCAGCAGCTTGGGGGGACAGCTCCAAGAGACCCAGTACTTC | CASSLGGQLQETQYF
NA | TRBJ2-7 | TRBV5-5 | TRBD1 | TGTGCCAGCAGCTCCTTAAGGACAGGGGGTTACGAGCAGTACTTC | CASSSLRTGGYEQYF
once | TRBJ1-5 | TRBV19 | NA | TGTGCCAGTAGTGATAGTTTTGGCGGCAAATATAGCAATCAGCCCCAGCATTTT | CASSDSFGGKYSNQPQHF
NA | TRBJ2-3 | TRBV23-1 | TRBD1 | TGCGCCAGCAGTCAAAGACAGGGTTGGGCAGATACGCAGTATTTT | CASSQRQGWADTQYF
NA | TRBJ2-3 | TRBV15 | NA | TGTGCCACCAGCAGAGTCGGCTCCACAGATACGCAGTATTTT | CATSRVGSTDTQYF
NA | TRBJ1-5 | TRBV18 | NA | TGTGCCAGCTCACCACGTCGCGATAGCAATCAGCCCCAGCATTTT | CASSPRRDSNQPQHF
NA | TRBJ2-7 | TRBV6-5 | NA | TGTGCCAGCAGTTACTTCGACTTAGGCGGCTACGAGCAGTACTTC | CASSYFDLGGYEQYF
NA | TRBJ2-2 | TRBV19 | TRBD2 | TGTGCCAGTACCGCTGGGAATAGCGGGATCATTTGGGGCGGGGAGCTGTTTTTT | CASTAGNSGIIWGGELFF
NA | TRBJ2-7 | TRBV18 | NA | TGTGCCAGCTCACCGTCGGGACGCGAGGCCTACGAGCAGTACTTC | CASSPSGREAYEQYF
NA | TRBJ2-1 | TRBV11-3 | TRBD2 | TGTGCCAGCAGCGGACTAGCGGGAGACAATGAGCAGTTCTTC | CASSGLAGDNEQFF
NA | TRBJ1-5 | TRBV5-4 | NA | TGTGCCAGCAGCCCTGGCGGGGAAGGCAATCAGCCCCAGCATTTT | CASSPGGEGNQPQHF
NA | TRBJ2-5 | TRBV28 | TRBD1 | TGTGCCAGCACTGAACGGACAGGGAGAGAGACCCAGTACTTC | CASTERTGRETQYF
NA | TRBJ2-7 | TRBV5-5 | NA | TGTGCCAGCAGCTTATTAGGATACGAGCAGTACTTC | CASSLLGYEQYF